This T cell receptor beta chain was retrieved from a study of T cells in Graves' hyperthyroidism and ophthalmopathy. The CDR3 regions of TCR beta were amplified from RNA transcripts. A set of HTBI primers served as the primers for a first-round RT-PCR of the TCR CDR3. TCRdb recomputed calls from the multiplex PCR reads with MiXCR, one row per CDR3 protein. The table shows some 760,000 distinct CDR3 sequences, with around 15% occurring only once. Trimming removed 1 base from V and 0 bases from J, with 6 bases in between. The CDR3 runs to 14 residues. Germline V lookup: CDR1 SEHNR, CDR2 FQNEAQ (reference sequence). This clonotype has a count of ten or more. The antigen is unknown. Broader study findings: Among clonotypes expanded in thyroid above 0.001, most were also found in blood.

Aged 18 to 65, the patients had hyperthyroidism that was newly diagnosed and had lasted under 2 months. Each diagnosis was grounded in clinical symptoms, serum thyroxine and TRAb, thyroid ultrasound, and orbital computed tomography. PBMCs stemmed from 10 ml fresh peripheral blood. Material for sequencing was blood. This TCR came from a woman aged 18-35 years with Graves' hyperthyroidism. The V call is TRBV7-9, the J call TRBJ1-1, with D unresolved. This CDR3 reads CASSLVAVNTEAFF. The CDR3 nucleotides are TGTGCCAGCAGCTTAGTCGCAGTGAACACTGAAGCTTTCTTT.